These 9 T cell receptor beta chains originate from one sample sequenced in a study of shared clonotypes between healthy human individuals. Measured with immunoSEQ multiplex PCR; TCRdb has only the in-frame clones, and not every one. Of 650,000 to 800,000 clones listed, roughly nine tenths are singletons. CD45RO-negative cells were positively selected for CCR7, leaving out terminally differentiated effector memory CD45RA+ cells. Sample: naive CD8+ T cells sorted from blood. The receptors here all came from a young man in good health.

The chain carries TRBV6-5 and TRBJ2-1; D remains unclear. The CDR3 extends over 15 amino acids. With 5 bases removed from V and 3 bases from J, the gap between germline ends came to 14 bases. The V gene's germline CDR1 is MNHEY and CDR2 SVGAGI. CDR3: CASSHTIDGYNEQFF. In DNA, the CDR3 is TGTGCCAGCAGTCACACAATCGACGGCTACAATGAGCAGTTCTTC.

This clone has a handful of counts. The V and J genes are TRBV5-8 and TRBJ1-2; D uncertain. The CDR3 extends over 13 amino acids. Germline V gene sequence: CDR1 SGHTS, CDR2 YDEGEE. Trimming shortened V by 1 base and J by 6 bases, and 10 bases separated the two germline ends. The CDR3 nucleotides are TGTGCCAGCAGCTTGTTAGGGAGCAATGGCTACACCTTC. Protein sequence: CASSLLGSNGYTF.

This chain links TRBV13 with TRBJ2-1, with D unresolved. Trimming shortened V by 6 bases and J by 6 bases, and 12 bases separated the two germline ends. The germline gives CDR1 PRHDT, CDR2 FYEKMQ (reference sequence). This CDR3 is 13 amino acids long. The chain's CDR3 is CASSLSLSNEQFF. Here the CDR3 DNA reads TGTGCCAGCAGTTTAAGCTTGAGCAATGAGCAGTTCTTC.

V is TRBV9 and J is TRBJ2-3; the D gene is possibly TRBD1 (5 bases). CDR3 length equals 16 residues. CDR1 and CDR2 from the germline V gene are SGDLS and YYNGEE. Trimming left V 3 bases short and J 1 base short, with 15 bases between. Here the CDR3 reads CASSEGAGERTDTQYF. Here the CDR3 DNA reads TGTGCCAGCAGCGAAGGGGCAGGAGAACGCACAGATACGCAGTATTTT.

This clone was detected once. Other DNA sequences from this sample encode an identical CDR3 as well. The rearrangement links TRBV27 to TRBJ2-7; 11 bases are a match to TRBD2. V was pared by 4 bases and J by 2 bases, with 4 bases of the junction left unmatched. The CDR3 loop spans 15 amino acids. CDR1 and CDR2 from the germline V gene are MNHEY and SMNVEV (reference sequence). Here the CDR3 DNA reads TGTGCCAGCAGTTCGGGGACTAGCGGAGCCTACGAGCAGTACTTC. The encoded protein is CASSSGTSGAYEQYF.

The CDR3 region is CASSFSDYSNQPQHF. The CDR3 DNA reads TGTGCCAGCAGCTTCAGCGATTATAGCAATCAGCCCCAGCATTTT. The chain combines TRBV5-5 with TRBJ1-5; D remains unclear. The CDR3 runs 15 residues. V was shortened by 2 bases and J by 0 bases, with 9 bases between the two germline ends. Germline CDR1 SGHKS, CDR2 YYEKEE (reference sequence).

The chain has TRBV27 and TRBJ2-3; D is ambiguous. CDR3 size: 19 residues. Deletions cut 0 bases from V and 8 bases from J, with 27 bases between. Germline V gene data show CDR1 as MNHEY and CDR2 as SMNVEV (reference sequence). The CDR3 DNA sequence: TGTGCCAGCAGTTTATCGCCCTTGGGGAAATCTAGGATGATGGCTACGCAGTATTTT. Translated, it gives CASSLSPLGKSRMMATQYF.

This clone was counted a single time. The chain couples TRBV5-4 to TRBJ2-3; TRBD2 aligns across 9 bases. V dropped 4 bases and J dropped 0; count of bases not matched to a gene: 6. The CDR3 totals 16 residues. Germline V gene data show CDR1 as SGHNT and CDR2 as YYREEE (reference sequence). CDR3 protein: CASSIGGTSSTDTQYF. The CDR3, as DNA: TGTGCCAGCAGCATAGGAGGGACTAGCAGCACAGATACGCAGTATTTT.

To note about this clone: At the DNA level, this CDR3 is encoded by other sequences in the same sample as well. The chain couples TRBV9 to TRBJ2-2, with a possible D match to TRBD1 (5 bases). V lost 0 bases to trimming and J lost 5 bases, with 11 bases between them. CDR3 length equals 15 residues. Germline values: CDR1 SGDLS, CDR2 YYNGEE. CDR3 coding DNA: TGTGCCAGCAGCGTAGCTTCAGGGTCAACCGGGGAGCTGTTTTTT. Translated: CASSVASGSTGELFF.